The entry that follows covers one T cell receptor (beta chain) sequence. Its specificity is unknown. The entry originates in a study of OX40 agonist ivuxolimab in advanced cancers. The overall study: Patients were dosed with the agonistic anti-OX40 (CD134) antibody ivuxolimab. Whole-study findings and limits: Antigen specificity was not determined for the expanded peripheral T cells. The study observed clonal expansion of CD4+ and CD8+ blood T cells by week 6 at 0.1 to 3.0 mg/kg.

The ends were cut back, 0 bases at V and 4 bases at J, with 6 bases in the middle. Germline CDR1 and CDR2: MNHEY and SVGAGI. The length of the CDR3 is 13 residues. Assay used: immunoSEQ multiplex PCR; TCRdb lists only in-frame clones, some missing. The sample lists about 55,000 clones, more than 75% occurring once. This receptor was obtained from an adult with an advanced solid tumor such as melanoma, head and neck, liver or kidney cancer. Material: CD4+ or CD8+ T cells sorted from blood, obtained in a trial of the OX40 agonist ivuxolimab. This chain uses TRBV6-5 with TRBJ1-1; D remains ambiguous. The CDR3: CASSYSRSTEAFF. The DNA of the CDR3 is TGTGCCAGCAGTTACTCACGGAGCACTGAAGCTTTCTTT.